These 19 T cell receptor beta chains were sequenced from one sample in a study of cytomegalovirus exposure and HLA in healthy donors. In the PCR, 60 Vbeta and 13 Jbeta primers were used. Here immunoSEQ multiplex PCR was the method, and the copy in TCRdb shows in-frame clones only, minus some. The profile covers about 94,000 clones, with 79% appearing a single time and about 3.8% taken by the ten largest. The source material was PBMCs. These receptors were collected from a middle-aged woman in good health and CMV-seronegative.

V usage is TRBV6-5 and J usage is TRBJ1-3; D is perhaps TRBD1 (5 bases). The CDR3 has 14 amino acids. The V end was cut by 2 bases, the J end by 4 bases, with 9 bases between. Looked up from germline, CDR1 is MNHEY and CDR2 is SVGAGI. This CDR3 is CASSYAGWGNTIYF. The CDR3 bases are TGTGCCAGCAGTTACGCAGGGTGGGGAAACACCATATATTTT.

The chain recombines TRBV7-3 with TRBJ2-5; 10 positions agree with TRBD1. The V and J ends lost 5 bases and 4 bases, in that order; junction bases with no gene match: 1. CDR1 is SGHTA and CDR2 is FQGTGA in the germline V gene. This CDR3 is built from 13 residues. Here the CDR3 reads CASSRDRGETQYF. The CDR3 DNA reads as TGTGCCAGCAGCCGGGACAGGGGAGAGACCCAGTACTTC.

The chain employs TRBV7-9 and TRBJ1-2; the match to TRBD1 covers 10 bases. There are 17 residues in the CDR3. V shed 2 bases and J 1 base; nucleotides not matched to a gene: 7. CDR1 and CDR2 from the germline V gene are SEHNR and FQNEAQ (reference sequence). CDR3: CASSLKRTGGNNYGYTF. DNA for the CDR3: TGTGCCAGCAGCTTAAAGAGGACAGGGGGTAATAACTATGGCTACACCTTC.

The genes are TRBV4-1 and TRBJ1-3; D gene unclear. Trimming cost V 3 bases and J 4 bases, with 16 bases left between them. CDR3 length equals 16 residues. Looked up from germline, CDR1 is MGHRA and CDR2 is YSYEKL. The chain's CDR3 is CASSQVPQAGGNTIYF. The CDR3 DNA reads as TGCGCCAGCAGCCAGGTCCCCCAGGCGGGGGGAAACACCATATATTTT.

The J gene is TRBJ2-7, the V gene TRBV30, with a possible D match to TRBD1 (5 bases). Germline values: CDR1 GTSNPN, CDR2 SVGIG (reference sequence). The CDR3 length is 13 residues. The V and J ends lost 0 bases and 4 bases respectively, with 10 bases between them. The CDR3 protein is CAWSVTGFYEQYF. The CDR3 coding sequence is TGTGCCTGGAGTGTAACAGGTTTTTACGAGCAGTACTTC.

This sequence joins TRBV23-1 and TRBJ2-5, with TRBD2 matching over 8 bases. TRBV23-1 is an ORF; its function is uncertain. With V trimmed by 6 bases and J by 5 bases, 5 bases remained unmatched. The CDR3 is made up of 13 amino acids. DNA for the CDR3: TGCGCCAGCAGCCCGGGGGGGAGGGAGACCCAGTACTTC. It codes for CASSPGGRETQYF.

This rearrangement joins TRBV4-3 to TRBJ1-6; the match to TRBD1 covers 11 bases. Germline V gives CDR1 LGHNA, CDR2 YSLEER. J was trimmed by 9 bases and V by 6 bases; bases with no gene match: 4. The CDR3 contains 14 residues. CDR3 nucleotide sequence: TGCGCCAGCAGGGACAGGGGGCAGCGTTCACCCCTCCACTTT. Translating gives CASRDRGQRSPLHF.

The rearrangement uses TRBV5-1 and TRBJ2-1; D remains ambiguous. Germline-derived CDR1 and CDR2 are SGHRS and YFSETQ. This CDR3 has 15 amino acids. V shed 1 base and J shed 0 bases, with 8 bases lying between them. DNA for the CDR3: TGCGCCAGCAGCTTGTTGTTTAACTCCTACAATGAGCAGTTCTTC. Amino acids: CASSLLFNSYNEQFF.

The chain has TRBV29-1 and TRBJ1-5, with D perhaps TRBD1 (5 bases). V was pared by 6 bases and J by 6 bases, with 12 bases between. The V gene's germline CDR1 is SQVTM and CDR2 ANQGSEA. This CDR3 spans 12 amino acids. The CDR3 nucleotides read TGCAGCGTAGCAGGGATTGGTCAGCCCCAGCATTTT. Translated, it gives CSVAGIGQPQHF.

The rearrangement joins TRBV19 to TRBJ1-5, with D unresolved. The CDR3 is 13 residues long. Trimming removed 5 bases from V and 0 bases from J, with 5 bases in between. The germline V gene has CDR1 LNHDA and CDR2 SQIVND (reference sequence). CDR3 region: CASSPGSNQPQHF. The CDR3 DNA sequence: TGTGCCAGTAGTCCAGGTAGCAATCAGCCCCAGCATTTT.

This clone was counted between two and nine times. The same CDR3 is also encoded by other DNA sequences in this sample. The genes are TRBV6-5 and TRBJ2-7; the match to TRBD1 covers 9 bases. Per the germline V gene, CDR1 is MNHEY and CDR2 is SVGAGI. The CDR3 extends over 15 amino acids. Trimming took 0 bases from V and 2 from J; bases not matched to a gene: 2. DNA for the CDR3: TGTGCCAGCAGTTACTCCCGGGACAGGGCCTACGAGCAGTACTTC. Translated: CASSYSRDRAYEQYF.

The genes are TRBV16 and TRBJ2-5; 7 bases are shared with TRBD1. Germline V gives CDR1 KGHSY, CDR2 FQNENV. The CDR3 is 13 residues long. J gave up 6 bases and V 6 bases, and 7 bases lay outside the gene matches. CDR3: CASSNAQGKTQYF. Here the CDR3 DNA reads TGTGCCAGCAGTAACGCACAGGGGAAGACCCAGTACTTC.

The V and J genes are TRBV20-1 and TRBJ2-1, with 8 bases lining up with TRBD1. The CDR3 runs to 11 residues. Germline trimming cut 5 bases from V and 9 bases from J; bases unmatched to any gene: 3. Per the germline V gene, CDR1 is DFQATT and CDR2 is SNEGSKA (reference sequence). CDR3 in DNA: TGCAGTGCTCGGACAGGGAGTGAGCAGTTCTTC. It specifies CSARTGSEQFF.

The V and J genes are TRBV9 and TRBJ1-1; D is unresolved. The V end lost 0 bases, the J end lost 4 bases, and 10 bases lay between the germline ends. Germline CDR1 is SGDLS and CDR2 is YYNGEE. This CDR3 region has 14 residues. CDR3 sequence: CASSVVTGSTEAFF. As DNA, the CDR3 is TGTGCCAGCAGCGTAGTTACGGGTTCCACTGAAGCTTTCTTT.

V gene TRBV5-6 combines with J gene TRBJ1-6; D possibly corresponds to TRBD1 (6 bases). The CDR3 contains 15 residues. Trimming removed 0 bases from V and 6 bases from J, with 10 bases in between. CDR1 and CDR2 from the germline V gene are SGHDT and YYEEEE. The DNA for the CDR3 is TGTGCCAGCAGCTTGGAGGGCAGGGGTAATTCACCCCTCCACTTT. Protein sequence: CASSLEGRGNSPLHF.

The chain combines TRBV2 with TRBJ1-5; TRBD1 aligns across 9 bases. The V segment lost 4 bases and the J segment 4 bases; nucleotides outside the gene matches: 8. The CDR3 has 16 amino acids. Germline-derived CDR1 and CDR2 are SNHLY and FYNNEI. The DNA for the CDR3 is TGTGCCAGCAGTGGAACAGGGGGCTTGGGTAATCAGCCCCAGCATTTT. Translated: CASSGTGGLGNQPQHF.

The chain recombines TRBV29-1 with TRBJ2-7; 9 bases match TRBD1. The CDR3 loop spans 13 amino acids. Losses at the gene ends were 5 bases for V and 2 bases for J; bases not matched to a gene: 4. Per the germline V gene, CDR1 is SQVTM and CDR2 is ANQGSEA. The DNA for the CDR3 is TGCAGCGTTAAGGACAGGGGTCCCTACGAGCAGTACTTC. Residues: CSVKDRGPYEQYF.

The chain employs TRBV7-8 and TRBJ1-2; the D is unclear. Germline V gives CDR1 SGHVS, CDR2 FQNEAQ. This CDR3 is 12 amino acids long. The V gene lost 3 bases and the J gene lost 8 bases, with 10 bases spanning the gap. Here the CDR3 reads CASSFGPRGYTF. The CDR3 region has the DNA TGTGCCAGCAGCTTCGGCCCGCGGGGCTACACCTTC.

CDR3 region: CASTLRRGGRTDTQYF. The DNA for the CDR3 is TGTGCCAGTACTTTGCGGCGGGGGGGGCGGACAGATACGCAGTATTTT. This chain links TRBV19 with TRBJ2-3; TRBD2 matches at 9 bases. Germline V CDR1 and CDR2: LNHDA, SQIVND (reference sequence). The length of the CDR3 is 16 residues. Trimming removed 7 bases from V and 3 bases from J; junction bases left unmatched: 11.